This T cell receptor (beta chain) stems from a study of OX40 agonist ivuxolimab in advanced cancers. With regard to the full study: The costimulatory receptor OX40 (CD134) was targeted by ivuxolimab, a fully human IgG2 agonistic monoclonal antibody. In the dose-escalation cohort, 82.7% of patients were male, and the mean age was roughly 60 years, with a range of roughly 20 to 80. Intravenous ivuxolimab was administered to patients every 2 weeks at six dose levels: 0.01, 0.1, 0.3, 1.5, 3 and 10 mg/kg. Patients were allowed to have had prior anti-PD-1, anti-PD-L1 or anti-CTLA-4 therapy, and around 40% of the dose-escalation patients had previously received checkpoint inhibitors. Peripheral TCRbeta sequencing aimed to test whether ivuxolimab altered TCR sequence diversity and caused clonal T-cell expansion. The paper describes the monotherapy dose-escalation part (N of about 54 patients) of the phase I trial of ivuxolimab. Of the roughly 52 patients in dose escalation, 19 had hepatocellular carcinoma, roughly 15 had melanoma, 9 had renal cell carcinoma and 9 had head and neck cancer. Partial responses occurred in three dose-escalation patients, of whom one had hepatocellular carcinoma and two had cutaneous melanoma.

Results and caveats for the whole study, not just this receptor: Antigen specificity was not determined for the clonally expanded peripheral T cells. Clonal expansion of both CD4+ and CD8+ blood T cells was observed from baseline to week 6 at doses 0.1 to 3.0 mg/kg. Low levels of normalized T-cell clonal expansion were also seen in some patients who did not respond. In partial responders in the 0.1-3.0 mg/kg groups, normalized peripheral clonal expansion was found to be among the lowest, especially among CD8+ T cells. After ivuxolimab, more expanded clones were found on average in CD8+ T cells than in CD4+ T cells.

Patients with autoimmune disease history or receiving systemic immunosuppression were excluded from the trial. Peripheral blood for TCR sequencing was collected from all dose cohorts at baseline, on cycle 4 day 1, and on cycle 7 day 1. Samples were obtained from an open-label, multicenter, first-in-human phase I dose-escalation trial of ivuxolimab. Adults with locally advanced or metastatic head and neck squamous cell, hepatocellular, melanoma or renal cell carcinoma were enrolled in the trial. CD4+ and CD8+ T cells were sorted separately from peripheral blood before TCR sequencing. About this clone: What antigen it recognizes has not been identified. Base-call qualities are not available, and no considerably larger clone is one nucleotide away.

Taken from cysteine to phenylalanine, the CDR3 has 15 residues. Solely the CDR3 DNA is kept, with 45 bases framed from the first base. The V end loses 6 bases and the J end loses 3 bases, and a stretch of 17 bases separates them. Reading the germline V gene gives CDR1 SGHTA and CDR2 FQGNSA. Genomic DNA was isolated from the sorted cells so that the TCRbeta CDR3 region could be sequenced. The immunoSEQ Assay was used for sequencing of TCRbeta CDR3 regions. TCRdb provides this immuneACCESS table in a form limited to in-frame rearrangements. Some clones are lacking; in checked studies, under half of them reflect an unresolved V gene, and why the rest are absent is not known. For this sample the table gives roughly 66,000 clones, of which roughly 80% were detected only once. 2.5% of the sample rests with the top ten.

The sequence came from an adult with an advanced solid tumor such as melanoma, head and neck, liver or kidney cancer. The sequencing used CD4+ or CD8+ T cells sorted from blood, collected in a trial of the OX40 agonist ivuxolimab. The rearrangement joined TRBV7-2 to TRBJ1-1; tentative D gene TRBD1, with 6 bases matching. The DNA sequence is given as TGTGCCAGCAGTCTTACAGGGCAGGTGGACACTGAAGCTTTCTTT. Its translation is CASSLTGQVDTEAFF.